Listed here are 17 T cell receptor beta chains from one sample, sequenced in a study of T cell responses to AZD1222 COVID-19 vaccine. Data came from immunoSEQ multiplex PCR; TCRdb stores just in-frame clones and leaves some out. Counted here are under 200,000 clones, approximately 93% occurring once; the ten biggest clones make up about 3.9%. This specimen was peripheral blood, taken on day 0 of AZD1222 vaccination. The receptors were gathered from an adult in good health.

Ten or more counts support this clone. The chain has TRBV3-1 (or the pseudogene TRBV3-2) and TRBJ1-4; D call uncertain. Trimming took off 0 bases at V and 0 bases at J, with 11 bases between the two ends. Per germline, CDR1 LGHDT and CDR2 YNNKEL (reference sequence). CDR3 length: 17 amino acids. The CDR3 spells CASSQDRGWATNEKLFF. The CDR3 DNA is TGTGCCAGCAGCCAAGATCGAGGCTGGGCAACTAATGAAAAACTGTTTTTT.

This clone was detected once. V usage is TRBV19 and J usage is TRBJ1-1; possibly TRBD1 for D (5 bases). Germline loops: CDR1 LNHDA, CDR2 SQIVND (reference sequence). The CDR3 has 15 amino acids. V gave up 5 bases and J gave up 1 base, with 14 bases separating them. CDR3 sequence (DNA): TGTGCCAGTAGTGGGCTGGGGGGTAAGAACACTGAAGCTTTCTTT. This gives the protein CASSGLGGKNTEAFF.

The chain employs TRBV6-5 and TRBJ2-3, with 8 positions matching TRBD1. V gave up 7 bases and J gave up 5 bases; unmatched junction bases: 11. This CDR3 region has 15 residues. Germline V lookup: CDR1 MNHEY, CDR2 SVGAGI. CDR3 DNA sequence: TGTGCCAGCACTCCCCAGGGGGCCGGTCAAGATACGCAGTATTTT. It encodes CASTPQGAGQDTQYF.

The chain combines TRBV5-6 with TRBJ1-2; the match to TRBD1 covers 11 bases. CDR1 SGHDT and CDR2 YYEEEE come from the germline V gene. J was trimmed by 4 bases and V by 5 bases; bases with no gene match: 7. The CDR3 consists of 15 residues. For the CDR3, the DNA is TGTGCCAGCAGGGGTTCAGGACAGGGGGCCTATGGCTACACCTTC. Amino acids: CASRGSGQGAYGYTF. Using reference TRBV5-6 and TRBJ1-2 for the parts outside the CDR3, the full variable domain is DAGVTQSPTHLIKTRGQQVTLRCSPKSGHDTVSWYQQALGQGPQFIFQYYEEEERQRGNFPDRFSGHQFPNYSSELNVNALLLGDSALYLCASRGSGQGAYGYTFGSGTRLTVV.

The rearrangement links TRBV10-3 to TRBJ1-2; D may be TRBD1 (6 bases). This CDR3 is built from 16 residues. The germline CDR1 and CDR2 sequences are ENHRY and SYGVKD. Trimming pared 2 bases from V and 6 bases from J, leaving 19 bases between. The CDR3 nucleotides are TGTGCCATCAGTGAGACCCCCGGGGGGGGGCGGCATGGCTACACCTTC. It encodes CAISETPGGGRHGYTF.

This rearrangement joins TRBV7-9 to TRBJ1-3; 7 bases map to TRBD1. Germline V CDR1 and CDR2: SEHNR, FQNEAQ (reference sequence). Trimming cost V 5 bases and J 8 bases; bases outside gene matches: 24. This CDR3 contains 19 residues. In DNA form, the CDR3 reads TGTGCCAGCAGCCCCGGGGGGGACAGCCCCGCTATGATCCTAGACACCATATATTTT. Protein product: CASSPGGDSPAMILDTIYF.

V and J are TRBV6-6 and TRBJ1-1, with D perhaps TRBD1 (6 bases). Germline assignment: CDR1 MNHNY and CDR2 SVGAGI (reference sequence). V lost 10 bases and J lost 5, with 17 bases in between. The CDR3 is 13 amino acids. This CDR3 reads CAILGGSGTEAFF. The CDR3 DNA reads as TGTGCCATATTGGGGGGCTCGGGTACTGAAGCTTTCTTT.

A single count supports this clone. J is TRBJ2-7 and V is TRBV5-5, with a possible D match to TRBD1 (6 bases). CDR1 and CDR2 (germline): SGHKS, YYEKEE (reference sequence). V shed 1 base and J shed 2 bases, with 13 bases lying between them. The CDR3 is 15 residues long. The CDR3 nucleotides are TGTGCCAGCAGCTTGCCGGGACATGCCCCCTACGAGCAGTACTTC. As protein: CASSLPGHAPYEQYF.

The chain uses TRBV6-5 and TRBJ1-1, with 7 bases aligning to TRBD1. The CDR3 loop spans 14 amino acids. J was trimmed by 1 base and V by 2 bases; bases with no gene match: 1. Per germline, CDR1 MNHEY and CDR2 SVGAGI. The CDR3 DNA follows: TGTGCCAGCAGTTACCAGGGGGAGAACACTGAAGCTTTCTTT. Protein product: CASSYQGENTEAFF.

V and J are TRBV6-5 and TRBJ1-2; maybe TRBD1 (6 bases). The CDR3 is made up of 15 amino acids. Germline lookup yields CDR1 MNHEY and CDR2 SVGAGI. Trimming removed 11 bases at V and 0 bases at J, with 19 bases between. For the CDR3, the DNA is TGTGCCGTAGGGGACACAGGGCGGTCTAACTATGGCTACACCTTC. This codes for CAVGDTGRSNYGYTF.

This clone was seen more than once but under ten times. Other DNA variants within this sample encode the same CDR3. V gene TRBV19 combines with J gene TRBJ2-5, with D perhaps matching TRBD1 (5 bases). The V gene lost 3 bases and the J gene lost 5 bases, with 7 bases spanning the gap. This CDR3 is 12 amino acids long. The V gene's germline CDR1 is LNHDA and CDR2 SQIVND (reference sequence). In DNA form, the CDR3 reads TGTGCCAGTAGTATCAAGGGGGAGACCCAGTACTTC. As protein: CASSIKGETQYF.

Concerning this clone itself: At the DNA level, this CDR3 is encoded by other sequences in the same sample as well. The V call is TRBV18, the J call TRBJ1-1; tentatively, D is TRBD1 (5 bases). V lost 3 bases and J 1 base, leaving 9 bases between the germline ends. Germline CDR1 is KGHSH and CDR2 is LQKENI. The length of the CDR3 is 14 residues. The DNA of the CDR3 is TGTGCCAGCTCACCGGGGCAGTCGAACACTGAAGCTTTCTTT. Protein sequence: CASSPGQSNTEAFF. Together with reference TRBV18 and TRBJ1-1, the CDR3 gives the full variable domain: NAGVMQNPRHLVRRRGQEARLRCSPMKGHSHVYWYRQLPEEGLKFMVYLQKENIIDESGMPKERFSAEFPKEGPSILRIQQVVRGDSAAYFCASSPGQSNTEAFFGQGTRLTVV.

This clone was recorded only once. The chain couples TRBV18 to TRBJ2-3, with 7 bases fitting TRBD1. The ends lost 5 bases at V and 4 bases at J; junction bases unmatched: 6. The CDR3 has 14 residues. From germline, CDR1 is KGHSH and CDR2 LQKENI. The CDR3 DNA reads as TGTGCCAGCTCAGGGCAGGGGGTACCAGATACGCAGTATTTT. It is translated as CASSGQGVPDTQYF.

The chain carries TRBV6-1 and TRBJ1-2; weak D call: TRBD1 (5 bases). There are 18 residues in the CDR3. Per the germline V gene, CDR1 is MNHNS and CDR2 is SASEGT. V was cut by 3 bases and J by 3 bases, with 23 bases left in between. The CDR3 DNA reads as TGTGCCAGCAGTGAGGGACCCACACCGGTCCAACCAGACTATGGCTACACCTTC. It encodes CASSEGPTPVQPDYGYTF.

A few counts support this clone. The chain employs TRBV19 and TRBJ2-2; 7 bases line up with TRBD1. Unmatched junction bases numbered 13, after V lost 5 bases and J lost 1 base. This CDR3 comprises 18 residues. Per germline, CDR1 LNHDA and CDR2 SQIVND (reference sequence). The CDR3, as DNA: TGTGCCAGTAGTGGCACCCCTTACAGGGGTCAGAACACCGGGGAGCTGTTTTTT. Protein sequence: CASSGTPYRGQNTGELFF.

The rearrangement uses TRBV5-6 and TRBJ1-1; D gene ambiguous. V was shortened by 1 base and J by 0 bases, with 4 bases between the two germline ends. Germline CDR1 and CDR2: SGHDT and YYEEEE. CDR3 length equals 13 residues. As DNA, the CDR3 is TGTGCCAGCAGCTTGTCGTTGAACACTGAAGCTTTCTTT. It yields the protein CASSLSLNTEAFF.

This chain connects TRBV29-1 to TRBJ2-1; maybe TRBD2 (6 bases). The V gene lost 7 bases and the J gene lost 8 bases, with 12 bases spanning the gap. The CDR3 is made up of 11 amino acids. Germline CDR1 and CDR2: SQVTM and ANQGSEA. DNA of the CDR3: TGCAGCGCTAGGAGGGACTATGAGCAGTTCTTC. Residues: CSARRDYEQFF.